Shown below are 18 T cell receptor beta chains from a single sample sequenced in a study of tumor-infiltrating lymphocytes in primary liver carcinoma. A primer in the constant region served to generate TCR beta cDNA from roughly 550 ng of total RNA. Amplification in three nested multiplex PCR rounds with slightly modified ARM-PCR gave rise to TCR beta libraries. The opening two PCR rounds, about 11 cycles each, paired TRBV1-TRBV30 forward primers with a C-beta reverse primer. TCRdb re-derived calls from the multiplex PCR reads in MiXCR, one entry per CDR3 protein. The data show some 180,000 distinct CDR3 sequences, about 55% seen once. They got blood RNA out of unsorted whole blood and also pulled out germline DNA. The source material was peripheral blood. All receptors derive from a man aged 35 to 55 with primary liver carcinoma and hepatitis B virus infection.

To note about this clonotype: The junction does not match germline at one end; this may be a read error. The chain recombines TRBV6-1 with TRBJ1-6; 7 bases match TRBD1. The germline gives CDR1 MNHNS, CDR2 SASEGT. This CDR3 comprises 13 residues. The CDR3 spells CASREQGNSPLHF. The CDR3, as DNA: TGTGCCAGCCGTGAACAGGGGAATTCACCCCTCCACTTT.

About this clonotype itself: This may be a read error: a much more frequent sequence differs by one nucleotide. The V gene is TRBV6-2 or TRBV6-3, the J gene TRBJ2-7; 10 nucleotides match TRBD2. Germline CDR1 and CDR2: MNHEY and SVGEGT. The CDR3 totals 13 residues. CDR3 nucleotides: TGTGTCAGTACTAGCGGGAACTCCTACGAGCAGTACTTC. Translation gives CVSTSGNSYEQYF.

The CDR3 DNA is TGTGCCAGCGTCTTAGTCTCCGGGGAAAGAGAGACCCAGTACTTC. Protein: CASVLVSGERETQYF. The chain links TRBV7-8 to TRBJ2-5; the D gene is possibly TRBD2 (5 bases). The CDR3 is 15 residues long. The V and J ends lost 8 bases and 4 bases respectively, with 20 bases between them. The germline V gene encodes CDR1 SGHVS and CDR2 FQNEAQ.

The table lists this clonotype with many counts. The chain employs TRBV4-1 and TRBJ2-5, with TRBD1 matching 8 bases. Germline loops: CDR1 MGHRA, CDR2 YSYEKL. J was trimmed by 5 bases and V by 4 bases; bases with no gene match: 12. The CDR3 sequence is 16 residues long. Written as DNA, the CDR3 is TGCGCCAGCAGCCGACTCCCACCAGGGGGCCGTGAGACCCAGTACTTC. Its protein product is CASSRLPPGGRETQYF.

Concerning this clonotype itself: This may come from a read error, since a much larger clone is one base off. The V gene is TRBV29-1, the J gene TRBJ2-3; 8 bases are shared with TRBD2. Germline V gene data show CDR1 as SQVTM and CDR2 as ANQGSEA. The CDR3 is made up of 15 amino acids. With V trimmed by 5 bases and J by 3 bases, 10 bases remained unmatched. DNA of the CDR3: TGCAGCGTTAGGGGACTAGAGGGGAAAACAGATACGCAGTATTTT. As protein: CSVRGLEGKTDTQYF.

The chain has TRBV4-1 and TRBJ1-4, with TRBD1 matching 9 bases. The length of the CDR3 is 20 residues. Germline values: CDR1 MGHRA, CDR2 YSYEKL. The J segment lost 2 bases and the V segment lost 0 bases, leaving 13 bases of the junction unmatched. The CDR3 DNA sequence: TGCGCCAGCAGCCAAGAAGGGACAGGGAGGGGGAAACGGACTAATGAAAAACTGTTTTTT. This gives the protein CASSQEGTGRGKRTNEKLFF.

V usage is TRBV6-1 and J usage is TRBJ2-5; 10 nucleotides agree with TRBD2. CDR3 length: 18 amino acids. From germline, CDR1 is MNHNS and CDR2 SASEGT. J lost 3 bases, V lost 0 bases, and 10 bases had no gene match. CDR3: CASSEAPSGSLGEETQYF. Here the CDR3 DNA reads TGTGCCAGCAGTGAAGCGCCTAGCGGGAGTCTCGGGGAAGAGACCCAGTACTTC.

The rearrangement joins TRBV5-1 to TRBJ2-1; TRBD1 might be the D (7 bases). Per germline, CDR1 SGHRS and CDR2 YFSETQ. The CDR3 consists of 15 residues. Trimming cost V 0 bases and J 5 bases, with 12 bases left between them. Written as DNA, the CDR3 is TGCGCCAGCAGCTTGGATCAGGGGGGAAACAATGAGCAGTTCTTC. It encodes CASSLDQGGNNEQFF.

The rearrangement uses TRBV12-3 or TRBV12-4 and TRBJ2-5; TRBD1 aligns across 10 bases. Trimming removed 5 bases from V and 2 bases from J; junction bases left unmatched: 5. The CDR3 has 15 amino acids. The CDR3 DNA reads as TGTGCCAGCAGTCCATCGGACAGGGGGCAAGAGACCCAGTACTTC. Amino acid sequence: CASSPSDRGQETQYF.

A note on this clonotype: A read error may explain this, as a much larger clone is one base away. The chain couples TRBV11-2 to TRBJ2-5; no clear D. The length of the CDR3 is 17 residues. CDR1 is SGHAT and CDR2 is FQNNGV in the germline V gene. Trimming stripped 3 bases from V and 5 bases from J, with 22 bases between. The CDR3 protein is CASSLAGSRTRPETQYF. The CDR3 DNA reads as TGTGCCAGCAGCTTGGCAGGATCTAGAACGCGTCCGGAGACCCAGTACTTC. Drawing the rest from reference TRBV11-2 and TRBJ2-5, the complete variable domain is EAGVAQSPRYKIIEKRQSVAFWCNPISGHATLYWYQQILGQGPKLLIQFQNNGVVDDSQLPKDRFSAERLKGVDSTLKIQPAKLEDSAVYLCASSLAGSRTRPETQYFGPGTRLLVL.

The table lists this clonotype with many counts. The V call is TRBV11-2, the J call TRBJ1-4; D uncertain. Germline V CDR1 and CDR2: SGHAT, FQNNGV. This CDR3 is built from 15 residues. V was clipped by 5 bases and J by 4 bases, with 14 bases between them. The CDR3 loop is CASSLLGGFNEKLFF. The DNA of the CDR3 is TGTGCCAGCAGCCTGTTAGGAGGTTTTAATGAAAAACTGTTTTTT.

In this sample, this clonotype turned up a few times. V and J are TRBV12-3 or TRBV12-4 and TRBJ2-3; TRBD2 might be the D (5 bases). The CDR3 has 16 amino acids. Trimming took 5 bases from V and 0 from J, leaving 15 bases between them. CDR3 sequence (DNA): TGTGCCAGCAGTCGATCGTACAGCGGTAGCACAGATACGCAGTATTTT. Protein: CASSRSYSGSTDTQYF.

The genes are TRBV5-6 and TRBJ2-7, with a weak D call TRBD1 (6 bases). The germline V gene has CDR1 SGHDT and CDR2 YYEEEE. V lost 0 bases and J 0 bases, leaving 13 bases between the germline ends. The CDR3 is 16 amino acids. CDR3 nucleotides: TGTGCCAGCAGCTTGGTAGGACAGTCAAGCTCCTACGAGCAGTACTTC. Amino acids: CASSLVGQSSSYEQYF.

The chain couples TRBV7-9 to TRBJ1-2; D is uncertain. The V end was cut by 5 bases, the J end by 3 bases, with 10 bases between. Germline V lookup: CDR1 SEHNR, CDR2 FQNEAQ (reference sequence). The CDR3 is 13 amino acids. This CDR3 is CASSDGPDYGYTF. CDR3 DNA: TGTGCCAGCAGCGATGGACCTGACTATGGCTACACCTTC.

A word on this clonotype: The junction departs from the called germline gene at one end, perhaps through a read error. This chain links TRBV6-5 with TRBJ2-1; the match to TRBD1 covers 11 bases. Germline V gene sequence: CDR1 MNHEY, CDR2 SVGAGI. The CDR3 has 16 residues. The CDR3 bases are TGTGCCAGCAGTTACTCCTCCGGGACAGGGGGTAATGAGCTGTTCTTC. Its translation: CASSYSSGTGGNELFF.

The chain recombines TRBV10-3 with TRBJ2-1; 14 bases map to TRBD2. CDR3 length: 14 amino acids. Germline V gene lookup returns CDR1 ENHRY and CDR2 SYGVKD. Trimming cost V 10 bases and J 5 bases; bases outside gene matches: 4. CDR3 sequence reads: CATSGLAGDNEQFF. The CDR3 DNA is TGTGCCACCTCGGGACTAGCGGGAGACAATGAGCAGTTCTTC.

The V and J genes are TRBV12-3 or TRBV12-4 and TRBJ1-4; tentative D call: TRBD1 (5 bases). Trimming shortened V by 6 bases and J by 0 bases, and 8 bases separated the two germline ends. The CDR3 runs to 14 residues. CDR3 nucleotides: TGTGCCAGCAGGTCGACAGCAACTAATGAAAAACTGTTTTTT. It yields the protein CASRSTATNEKLFF.

The CDR3 nucleotides read TGCGCCAGCAGGACACACACCGGGGAGCTGTTTTTT. Protein product: CASRTHTGELFF. The V call is TRBV5-1, the J call TRBJ2-2; D call uncertain. The germline CDR1 and CDR2 sequences are SGHRS and YFSETQ. The CDR3 has 12 residues. V was trimmed by 5 bases and J by 3 bases, leaving 5 bases between them. Supplemented by reference TRBV5-1 and TRBJ2-2, the full variable domain reads KAGVTQTPRYLIKTRGQQVTLSCSPISGHRSVSWYQQTPGQGLQFLFEYFSETQRNKGNFPGRFSGRQFSNSRSEMNVSTLELGDSALYLCASRTHTGELFFGEGSRLTVL.